Below, 14 T cell receptor beta chains from the same sample are listed, as sequenced in a study of cytomegalovirus exposure and HLA in healthy donors. The primer mix had 60 Vbeta and 13 Jbeta primers. TCRdb keeps only in-frame clones here, not all; method: immunoSEQ multiplex PCR. The sample holds 30,000 to 35,000 clones. Sequencing was carried out using PBMCs. The receptors here all came from a man aged 35-49 years in good health and CMV-seronegative.

The chain employs TRBV4-1 and TRBJ2-6; the match to TRBD1 covers 9 bases. Trimming at V came to 2 bases and at J to 0 bases, leaving 5 bases not matched to a gene. Germline assignment: CDR1 MGHRA and CDR2 YSYEKL. CDR3 size: 18 residues. This CDR3 reads CASSQQTGGSSGANVLTF. CDR3 coding DNA: TGCGCCAGCAGCCAACAGACAGGGGGGAGCTCTGGGGCCAACGTCCTGACTTTC.

The chain joins TRBV18 to TRBJ1-5; 7 bases agree with TRBD1. The length of the CDR3 is 16 residues. The ends lost 5 bases at V and 2 bases at J; junction bases unmatched: 9. CDR1 is KGHSH, CDR2 LQKENI, per germline. The CDR3 DNA is TGTGCCAGCTCAGGCGCTGGGACAGTGGGCAATCAGCCCCAGCATTTT. It is translated as CASSGAGTVGNQPQHF.

The chain recombines TRBV5-4 with TRBJ2-2; 8 nucleotides line up with TRBD2. This CDR3 region has 15 residues. Trimming removed 2 bases from V and 6 bases from J; junction bases left unmatched: 6. CDR1 SGHNT and CDR2 YYREEE come from the germline V gene (reference sequence). The CDR3 DNA reads TGTGCCAGCAGCTTATTAACGGGAGGGGCCGGGGAGCTGTTTTTT. The encoded protein is CASSLLTGGAGELFF.

This chain joins TRBV6-5 and TRBJ1-2, with D unclear. The CDR3 covers 12 residues. The V gene lost 7 bases and the J gene lost 0 bases, with 6 bases spanning the gap. Per germline, CDR1 MNHEY and CDR2 SVGAGI. For the CDR3, the DNA is TGTGCCAGCAAGCCCGCTAACTATGGCTACACCTTC. Encoded protein: CASKPANYGYTF.

This chain uses TRBV19 with TRBJ1-2; D not resolved. Germline CDR1 reads LNHDA; CDR2 reads SQIVND (reference sequence). Trimming took off 8 bases at V and 5 bases at J, with 15 bases between the two ends. The CDR3 runs to 13 residues. CDR3 sequence (DNA): TGTGCCAGTCCCGGCTCCCAGGCATATGGCTACACCTTC. This encodes CASPGSQAYGYTF.

The J gene is TRBJ2-1, the V gene TRBV5-1; 9 nucleotides line up with TRBD2. The CDR3 runs to 16 residues. Trimming took 0 bases from V and 8 from J; bases not matched to a gene: 9. Germline CDR1 SGHRS, CDR2 YFSETQ. CDR3 nucleotides: TGCGCCAGCAGCTTGGCGGGCGGGAGGGCCATCCATGAGCAGTTCTTC. It yields the protein CASSLAGGRAIHEQFF. The whole variable domain, remainder taken from reference TRBV5-1 and TRBJ2-1, is KAGVTQTPRYLIKTRGQQVTLSCSPISGHRSVSWYQQTPGQGLQFLFEYFSETQRNKGNFPGRFSGRQFSNSRSEMNVSTLELGDSALYLCASSLAGGRAIHEQFFGPGTRLTVL.

The chain carries TRBV9 and TRBJ2-7; 11 bases fit TRBD2. With V trimmed by 0 bases and J by 4 bases, 3 bases remained unmatched. This CDR3 is built from 15 residues. Per germline, CDR1 SGDLS and CDR2 YYNGEE. CDR3: CASSVEGTSGYEQYF. In nucleotides, the CDR3 is TGTGCCAGCAGCGTAGAAGGGACTAGCGGATACGAGCAGTACTTC.

The chain joins TRBV5-8 to TRBJ1-4; 10 bases map to TRBD1. V shed 0 bases and J 8 bases; nucleotides not matched to a gene: 10. The CDR3 covers 17 residues. Germline V lookup: CDR1 SGHTS, CDR2 YDEGEE. The CDR3 DNA reads TGTGCCAGCAGCTTGGGACAGGGGGCGCTCGGGACGGAAAAACTGTTTTTT. It specifies CASSLGQGALGTEKLFF.

The rearrangement links TRBV4-3 to TRBJ1-2; 12 bases map to TRBD1. Germline V gives CDR1 LGHNA, CDR2 YSLEER. CDR3 length: 18 residues. V was pared by 1 base and J by 0 bases, with 6 bases of the junction left unmatched. CDR3 in amino acids: CASSQAAGQGAPNYGYTF. CDR3 DNA sequence: TGCGCCAGCAGCCAAGCCGCGGGACAGGGGGCCCCTAACTATGGCTACACCTTC.

The chain carries TRBV14 and TRBJ2-4; possibly TRBD1 for D (5 bases). The CDR3 spans 13 residues. V lost 4 bases and J 10 bases, leaving 14 bases between the germline ends. The germline gives CDR1 SGHDN, CDR2 FVKESK. Here the CDR3 DNA reads TGTGCCAGCAGCCCCCGACAGTTTCAGATTCAGTACTTC. This sequence encodes CASSPRQFQIQYF. The complete variable domain, with remaining parts taken from reference TRBV14 and TRBJ2-4, reads EAGVTQFPSHSVIEKGQTVTLRCDPISGHDNLYWYRRVMGKEIKFLLHFVKESKQDESGMPNNRFLAERTGGTYSTLKVQPAELEDSGVYFCASSPRQFQIQYFGAGTRLSVL.

This chain uses TRBV5-4 with TRBJ2-3, with a possible D match to TRBD2 (5 bases). This CDR3 spans 12 amino acids. Germline CDR1 is SGHNT and CDR2 is YYREEE (reference sequence). Trimming shortened V by 0 bases and J by 6 bases, and 5 bases separated the two germline ends. The CDR3 bases are TGTGCCAGCAGCTTGGGAGGGGATACGCAGTATTTT. This translates into CASSLGGDTQYF.

The chain combines TRBV7-3 with TRBJ1-5; unclear D gene. V lost 7 bases and J 6 bases, leaving 13 bases between the germline ends. Germline CDR1 is SGHTA and CDR2 is FQGTGA. The CDR3 length is 13 residues. For the CDR3, the DNA is TGTGCCAGCAACAACGGGGTGGGTCAGCCCCAGCATTTT. It specifies CASNNGVGQPQHF.

The chain uses TRBV5-1 and TRBJ1-2, with 7 bases aligning to TRBD1. V shed 0 bases, J shed 7 bases, and the junction held 3 bases outside the gene matches. CDR3 length: 13 amino acids. Germline loops: CDR1 SGHRS, CDR2 YFSETQ. Here the CDR3 DNA reads TGCGCCAGCAGCTTGGGACAGGGTGGTGGCTACACCTTC. Translated, it gives CASSLGQGGGYTF.

In DNA, the CDR3 is TGTGCCAGTACCGATACCGGGGATGAGCAGTTCTTC. This gives the protein CASTDTGDEQFF. This chain links TRBV19 with TRBJ2-1; possibly TRBD2 for D (5 bases). The CDR3 contains 12 residues. Germline V CDR1 and CDR2: LNHDA, SQIVND (reference sequence). Trimming left V 7 bases short and J 8 bases short, with 12 bases between.